The 5 T cell receptor beta chains below all came from one sample that was sequenced in a study of Tregs in tolerant kidney transplant recipients. Clones were sequenced by immunoSEQ multiplex PCR, and TCRdb holds only the in-frame ones, with some missing. Recorded for this sample: 45,000 to 55,000 clones. The sample was CD4+ T cells from blood, taken before the transplant. These TCRs come from a human donor who received a combined kidney and bone marrow transplant.

For this clone: The read terminates 3 residues ahead of where the CDR3 ends, so the germline J gene completes it. V usage is TRBV2 and J usage is TRBJ2-3, with unresolved D. Germline lookup yields CDR1 SNHLY and CDR2 FYNNEI. The CDR3 is made up of 14 amino acids. The V gene lost 2 bases and the J gene lost 1 base, with 7 bases spanning the gap. The CDR3: CASSEQERTDTQYF. CDR3 bases read: TGTGCCAGCAGTGAACAAGAGCGCACAGATACG. The variable domain in full, with the rest retrieved from reference TRBV2 and TRBJ2-3, is EPEVTQTPSHQVTQMGQEVILRCVPISNHLYFYWYRQILGQKVEFLVSFYNNEISEKSEIFDDQFSVERPDGSNFTLKIRSTKLEDSAMYFCASSEQERTDTQYFGPGTRLTVL.

Of note for this clone: The read ends 3 residues before the CDR3 terminus; that terminus is restored from the germline J gene. The chain recombines TRBV12-3 or TRBV12-4 with TRBJ2-3; 7 bases are shared with TRBD1. The ends lost 6 bases at V and 2 bases at J; junction bases unmatched: 8. The CDR3 sequence is 15 residues long. This chain's CDR3 is CASSLGQPTTDTQYF. CDR3 bases read: TGTGCCAGCAGCTTGGGACAGCCTACCACAGATACG.

On this clone: The read terminates 3 residues ahead of where the CDR3 ends, so the germline J gene completes it. The chain carries TRBV6-1 and TRBJ2-5; 7 bases line up with TRBD2. V gave up 0 bases and J gave up 7 bases; unmatched junction bases: 5. This CDR3 comprises 14 residues. Germline CDR1 and CDR2: MNHNS and SASEGT. The sequenced part of the CDR3 DNA is TGTGCCAGCAGTGAAGCGGGGGGGAAAGGGACC. Amino acids: CASSEAGGKGT. The full CDR3 sequence reads CASSEAGGKGTQYF.

Concerning this clone: The read falls 3 residues short of the CDR3 end, and the missing part is taken from the germline J gene. The chain carries TRBV19 and TRBJ2-4; 7 nucleotides agree with TRBD2. The CDR3 is 19 amino acids. The germline CDR1 and CDR2 sequences are LNHDA and SQIVND (reference sequence). The V segment lost 1 base and the J segment 3 bases; nucleotides outside the gene matches: 15. CDR3 region: CASSIVSGRTSAYKNIQYF. The sequenced part of the CDR3 DNA is TGTGCCAGTAGTATAGTCTCCGGGCGTACTAGCGCTTACAAAAACATT.

On this clone: The missing CDR3 end, 3 residues past where the read stops, is filled in from the germline J gene. The J gene is TRBJ2-1, the V gene TRBV30, with D hard to call. This CDR3 region has 10 residues. Trimming took off 2 bases at V and 8 bases at J, with 4 bases between the two ends. CDR1 and CDR2 (germline): GTSNPN, SVGIG (reference sequence). CDR3 residues: CAWSQDEQFF. The DNA read from the CDR3 is TGTGCCTGGAGTCAGGATGAG.